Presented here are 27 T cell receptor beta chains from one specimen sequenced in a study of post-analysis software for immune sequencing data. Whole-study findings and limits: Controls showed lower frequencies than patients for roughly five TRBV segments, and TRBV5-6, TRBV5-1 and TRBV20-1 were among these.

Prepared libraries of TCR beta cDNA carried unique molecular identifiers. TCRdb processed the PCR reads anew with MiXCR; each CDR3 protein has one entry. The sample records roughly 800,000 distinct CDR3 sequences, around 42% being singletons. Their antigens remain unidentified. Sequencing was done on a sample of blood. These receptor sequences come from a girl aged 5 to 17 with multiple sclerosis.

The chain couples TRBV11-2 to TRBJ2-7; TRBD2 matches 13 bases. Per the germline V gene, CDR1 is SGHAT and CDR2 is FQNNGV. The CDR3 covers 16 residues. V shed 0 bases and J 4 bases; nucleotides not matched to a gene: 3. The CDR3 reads CASSLERTSGSYEQYF. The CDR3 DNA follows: TGTGCCAGCAGCTTAGAACGGACTAGCGGGAGTTACGAGCAGTACTTC.

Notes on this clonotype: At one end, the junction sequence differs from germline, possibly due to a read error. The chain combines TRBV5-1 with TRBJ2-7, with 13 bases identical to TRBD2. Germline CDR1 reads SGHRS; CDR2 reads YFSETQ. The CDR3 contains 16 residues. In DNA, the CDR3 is TGTGCCAGCAGTTCCGGACTAGCGGGAGTCTCCTACGAGCAGTACTTC. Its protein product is CASSSGLAGVSYEQYF.

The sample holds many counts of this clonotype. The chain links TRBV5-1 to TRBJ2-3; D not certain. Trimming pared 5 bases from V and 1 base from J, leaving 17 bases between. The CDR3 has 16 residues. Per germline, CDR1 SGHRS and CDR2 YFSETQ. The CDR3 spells CASSNRLRVGTDTQYF. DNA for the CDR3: TGCGCCAGCAGTAATCGCTTAAGAGTGGGCACAGATACGCAGTATTTT. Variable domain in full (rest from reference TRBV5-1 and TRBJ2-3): KAGVTQTPRYLIKTRGQQVTLSCSPISGHRSVSWYQQTPGQGLQFLFEYFSETQRNKGNFPGRFSGRQFSNSRSEMNVSTLELGDSALYLCASSNRLRVGTDTQYFGPGTRLTVL.

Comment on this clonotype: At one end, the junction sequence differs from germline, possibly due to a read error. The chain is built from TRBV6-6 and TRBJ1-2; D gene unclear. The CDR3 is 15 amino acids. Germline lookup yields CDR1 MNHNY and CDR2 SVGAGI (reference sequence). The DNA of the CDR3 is TGTGCCAGCAGTTACTCGGAGGGATGGCCCTATGACTACACCTTC. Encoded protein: CASSYSEGWPYDYTF.

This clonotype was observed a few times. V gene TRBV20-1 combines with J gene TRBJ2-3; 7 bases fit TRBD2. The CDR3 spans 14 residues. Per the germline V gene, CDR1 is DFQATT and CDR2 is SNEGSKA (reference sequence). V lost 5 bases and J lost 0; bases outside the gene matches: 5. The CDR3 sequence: CSARTSASTDTQYF. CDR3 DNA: TGCAGTGCTCGGACTAGTGCAAGCACAGATACGCAGTATTTT.

The DNA of the CDR3 is TGCAGTGCTAGAGATTTTCGAGGACAGGGGAAAGGGCCGGGCTCCAATCAGCCCCAGCATTTT. Residues: CSARDFRGQGKGPGSNQPQHF. This sequence joins TRBV20-1 and TRBJ1-5, with TRBD1 matching 9 bases. CDR3 length: 21 residues. The trim removed 0 bases at V and 3 bases at J, leaving 21 bases unmatched. Looked up from germline, CDR1 is DFQATT and CDR2 is SNEGSKA (reference sequence).

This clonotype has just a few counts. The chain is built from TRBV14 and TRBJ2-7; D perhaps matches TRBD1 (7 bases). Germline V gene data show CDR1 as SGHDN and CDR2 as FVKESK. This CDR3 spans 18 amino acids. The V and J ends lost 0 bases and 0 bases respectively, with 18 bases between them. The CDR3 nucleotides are TGTGCCAGCAGCCAAGATTTTGGAGGGGGCAGGAGCTCCTACGAGCAGTACTTC. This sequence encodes CASSQDFGGGRSSYEQYF.

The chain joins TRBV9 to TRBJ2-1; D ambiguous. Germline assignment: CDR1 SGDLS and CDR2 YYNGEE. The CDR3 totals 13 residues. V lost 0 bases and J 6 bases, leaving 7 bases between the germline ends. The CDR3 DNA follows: TGTGCCAGCAGCGTAGGGTCAGGCAATGAGCAGTTCTTC. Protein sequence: CASSVGSGNEQFF.

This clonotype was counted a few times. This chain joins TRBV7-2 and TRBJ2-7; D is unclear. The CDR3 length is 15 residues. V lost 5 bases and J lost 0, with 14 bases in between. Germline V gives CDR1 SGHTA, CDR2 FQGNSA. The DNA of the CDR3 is TGTGCCAGCAGCACCGGATGGGGTCACTCCTACGAGCAGTACTTC. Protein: CASSTGWGHSYEQYF.

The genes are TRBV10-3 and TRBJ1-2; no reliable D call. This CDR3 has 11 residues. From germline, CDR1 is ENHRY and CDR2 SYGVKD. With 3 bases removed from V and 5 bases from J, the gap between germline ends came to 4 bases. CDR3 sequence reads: CAISDIYGYTF. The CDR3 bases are TGTGCCATCAGTGACATTTATGGCTACACCTTC.

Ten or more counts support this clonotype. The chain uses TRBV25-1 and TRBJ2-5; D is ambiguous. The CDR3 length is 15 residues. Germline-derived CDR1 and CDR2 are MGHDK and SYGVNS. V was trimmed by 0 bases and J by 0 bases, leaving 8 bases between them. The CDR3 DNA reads TGTGCCAGCAGTGAATATTCGGTTGACCAAGAGACCCAGTACTTC. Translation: CASSEYSVDQETQYF. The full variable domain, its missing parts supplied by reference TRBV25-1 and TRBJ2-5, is EADIYQTPRYLVIGTGKKITLECSQTMGHDKMYWYQQDPGMELHLIHYSYGVNSTEKGDLSSESTVSRIRTEHFPLTLESARPSHTSQYLCASSEYSVDQETQYFGPGTRLLVL.

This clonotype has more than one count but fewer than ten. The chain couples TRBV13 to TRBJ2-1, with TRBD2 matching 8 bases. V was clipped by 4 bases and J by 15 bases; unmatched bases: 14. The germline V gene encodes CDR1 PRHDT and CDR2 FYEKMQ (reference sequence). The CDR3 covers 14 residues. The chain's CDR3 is CASSYSPQAGVWFF. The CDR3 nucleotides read TGTGCCAGCAGCTATTCGCCCCAAGCGGGAGTTTGGTTCTTC.

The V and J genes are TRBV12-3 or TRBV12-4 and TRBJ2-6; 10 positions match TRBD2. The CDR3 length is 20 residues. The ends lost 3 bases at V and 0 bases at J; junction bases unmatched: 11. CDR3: CASSFEQREGRSSGANVLTF. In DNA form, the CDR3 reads TGTGCCAGCAGTTTCGAGCAGCGGGAGGGCCGGAGCTCTGGGGCCAACGTCCTGACTTTC.

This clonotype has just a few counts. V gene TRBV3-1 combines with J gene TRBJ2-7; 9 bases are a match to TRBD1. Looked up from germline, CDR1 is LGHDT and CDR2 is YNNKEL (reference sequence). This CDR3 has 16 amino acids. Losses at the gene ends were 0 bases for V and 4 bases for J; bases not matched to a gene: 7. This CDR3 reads CASSQDRDRGEYEQYF. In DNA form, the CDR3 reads TGTGCCAGCAGCCAAGATCGAGACAGGGGGGAGTACGAGCAGTACTTC.

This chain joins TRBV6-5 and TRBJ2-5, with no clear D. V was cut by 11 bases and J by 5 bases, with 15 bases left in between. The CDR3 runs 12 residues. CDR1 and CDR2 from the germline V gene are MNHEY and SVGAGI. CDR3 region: CAPGELTETQYF. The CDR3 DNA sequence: TGTGCCCCGGGTGAACTTACGGAGACCCAGTACTTC.

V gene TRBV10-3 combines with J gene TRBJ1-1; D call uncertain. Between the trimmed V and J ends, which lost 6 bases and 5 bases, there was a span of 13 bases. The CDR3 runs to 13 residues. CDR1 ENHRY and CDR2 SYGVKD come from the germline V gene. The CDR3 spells CAIRTDRATEAFF. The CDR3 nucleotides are TGTGCCATCAGGACTGATCGGGCGACTGAAGCTTTCTTT.

The DNA of the CDR3 is TGCGCCAGCAGCCAAGAGCTACAGGGCGCCACAGATACGCAGTATTTT. Its translation is CASSQELQGATDTQYF. The genes are TRBV4-3 and TRBJ2-3, with TRBD1 as a possible D gene (6 bases). The germline CDR1 and CDR2 sequences are LGHNA and YSLEER. Deletions cut 0 bases from V and 2 bases from J, with 12 bases between. This CDR3 spans 16 amino acids.

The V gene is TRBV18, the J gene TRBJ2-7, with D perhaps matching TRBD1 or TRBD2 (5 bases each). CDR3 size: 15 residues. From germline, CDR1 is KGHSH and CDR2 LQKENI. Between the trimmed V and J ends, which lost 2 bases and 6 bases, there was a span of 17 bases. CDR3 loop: CASSPFAGTVSEQYF. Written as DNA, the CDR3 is TGTGCCAGCTCACCATTCGCCGGGACGGTGAGCGAGCAGTACTTC. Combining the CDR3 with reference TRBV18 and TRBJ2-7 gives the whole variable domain NAGVMQNPRHLVRRRGQEARLRCSPMKGHSHVYWYRQLPEEGLKFMVYLQKENIIDESGMPKERFSAEFPKEGPSILRIQQVVRGDSAAYFCASSPFAGTVSEQYFGPGTRLTVT.

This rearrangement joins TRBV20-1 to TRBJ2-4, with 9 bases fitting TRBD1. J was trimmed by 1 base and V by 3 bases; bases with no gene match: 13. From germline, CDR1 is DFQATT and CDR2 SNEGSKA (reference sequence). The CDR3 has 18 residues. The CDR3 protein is CSASPTGGLTFAKNIQYF. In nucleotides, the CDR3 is TGCAGTGCTAGCCCGACAGGGGGTTTAACTTTTGCCAAAAACATTCAGTACTTC.

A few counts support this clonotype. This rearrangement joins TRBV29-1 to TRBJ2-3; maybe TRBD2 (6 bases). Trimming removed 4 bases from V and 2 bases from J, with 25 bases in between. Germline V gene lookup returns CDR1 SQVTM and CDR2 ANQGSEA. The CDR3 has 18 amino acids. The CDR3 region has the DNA TGCAGCGTTGTACCGGTAGCGGCCCCAGGAGTGGTCACAGATACGCAGTATTTT. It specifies CSVVPVAAPGVVTDTQYF.

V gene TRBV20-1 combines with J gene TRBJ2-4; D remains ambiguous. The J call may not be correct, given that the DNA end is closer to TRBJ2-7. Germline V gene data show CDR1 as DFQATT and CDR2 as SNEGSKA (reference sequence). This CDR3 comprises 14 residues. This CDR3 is CSTSDSQSSYEQYF. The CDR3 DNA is TGCAGTACATCGGATAGCCAAAGCTCCTACGAGCAGTACTTC.

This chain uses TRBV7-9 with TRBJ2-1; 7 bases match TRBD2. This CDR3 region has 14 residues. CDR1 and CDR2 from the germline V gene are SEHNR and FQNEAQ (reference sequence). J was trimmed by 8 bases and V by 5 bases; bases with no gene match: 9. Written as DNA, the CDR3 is TGTGCCAGCAGCCCACCACCTAGCGGACATGAGCAGTTCTTC. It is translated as CASSPPPSGHEQFF.

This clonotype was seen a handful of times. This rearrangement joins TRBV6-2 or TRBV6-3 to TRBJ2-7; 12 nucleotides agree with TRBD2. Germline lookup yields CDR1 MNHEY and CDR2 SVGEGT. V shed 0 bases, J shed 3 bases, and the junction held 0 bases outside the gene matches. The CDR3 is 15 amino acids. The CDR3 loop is CASSYSTSGGYEQYF. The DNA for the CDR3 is TGTGCCAGCAGTTACTCGACTAGCGGGGGCTACGAGCAGTACTTC.

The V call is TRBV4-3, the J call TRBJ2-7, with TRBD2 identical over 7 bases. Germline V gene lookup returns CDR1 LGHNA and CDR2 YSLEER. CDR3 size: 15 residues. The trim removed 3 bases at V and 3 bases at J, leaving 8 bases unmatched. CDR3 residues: CASSQSQTSSYEQYF. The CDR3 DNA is TGCGCCAGCAGCCAGTCCCAGACTAGCAGCTACGAGCAGTACTTC.

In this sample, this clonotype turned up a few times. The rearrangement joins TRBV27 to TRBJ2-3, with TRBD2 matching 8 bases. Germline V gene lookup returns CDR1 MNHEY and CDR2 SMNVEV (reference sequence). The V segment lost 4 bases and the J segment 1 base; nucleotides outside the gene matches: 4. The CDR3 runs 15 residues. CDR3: CASSSRTSRTDTQYF. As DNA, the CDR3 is TGTGCCAGCAGTTCCAGGACTAGCCGCACAGATACGCAGTATTTT.

The CDR3 DNA reads TGTGCCAGCAGTTCAGCGGGAGCCTACAATGAGCAGTTCTTC. It translates to CASSSAGAYNEQFF. The V call is TRBV27, the J call TRBJ2-1; TRBD2 aligns across 8 bases. Trimming removed 4 bases from V and 2 bases from J; junction bases left unmatched: 1. Looked up from germline, CDR1 is MNHEY and CDR2 is SMNVEV (reference sequence). The CDR3 is 14 residues long.

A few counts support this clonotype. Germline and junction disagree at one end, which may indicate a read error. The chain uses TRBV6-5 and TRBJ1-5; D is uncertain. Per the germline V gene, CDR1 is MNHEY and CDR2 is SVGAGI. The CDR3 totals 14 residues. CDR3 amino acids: CATSRSGSNQPQHF. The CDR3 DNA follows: TGTGCCACCAGTCGTTCGGGTAGCAATCAGCCCCAGCATTTT.